Following are 27 T cell receptor beta chains from one sample sequenced in a study of T cells after yellow fever vaccination. TCRdb called the 5' RACE reads again in MiXCR, with one record for every CDR3 protein. The sample includes some 240,000 distinct CDR3 sequences, more than 3% of them seen just once. The sample was CD4+ T cells sorted from PBMCs, taken 10 days after the yellow fever booster vaccination. All receptors come from a man between 18 and 35 years old who received the YFV17D yellow fever vaccine.

The table lists this clonotype with many counts. This chain joins TRBV5-6 and TRBJ1-2; the D is unclear. The CDR3 spans 12 residues. Germline V lookup: CDR1 SGHDT, CDR2 YYEEEE. V was clipped by 4 bases and J by 7 bases, with 11 bases between them. The CDR3 coding sequence is TGTGCCAGCAGCCCAAACTCCCGTGGCTACACCTTC. Its protein is CASSPNSRGYTF.

The chain has TRBV7-3 and TRBJ2-7, with 9 bases fitting TRBD2. CDR1 is SGHTA and CDR2 is FQGTGA in the germline V gene. CDR3 length: 14 amino acids. Unmatched junction bases numbered 2, after V lost 3 bases and J lost 2 bases. The CDR3 spells CASSLGLAPYEQYF. CDR3 sequence (DNA): TGTGCCAGCAGCTTGGGACTAGCACCCTACGAGCAGTACTTC.

In its sample, this clonotype was seen many times. The chain is built from TRBV12-3 or TRBV12-4 and TRBJ1-1; D ambiguous. Trimming took off 2 bases at V and 1 base at J, with 11 bases between the two ends. This CDR3 comprises 15 residues. In nucleotides, the CDR3 is TGTGCCAGCAGTTTAATAGGAGGGTCGAACACTGAAGCTTTCTTT. Translating it yields CASSLIGGSNTEAFF.

This clonotype came up many times. V and J are TRBV6-1 and TRBJ2-7, with 7 nucleotides matching TRBD1. The V gene's germline CDR1 is MNHNS and CDR2 SASEGT. The CDR3 is 13 amino acids. J gave up 11 bases and V 0 bases, and 7 bases lay outside the gene matches. The DNA for the CDR3 is TGTGCCAGCAGTGAAGCGGGACAGCCCGAAAAGTACGTC. Residues: CASSEAGQPEKYV.

The rearrangement joins TRBV18 to TRBJ2-3, with 8 positions matching TRBD2. V lost 2 bases and J lost 0; bases outside the gene matches: 1. Germline CDR1 is KGHSH and CDR2 is LQKENI. The CDR3 covers 15 residues. The CDR3 nucleotides read TGTGCCAGCTCACCAGCTAGCGGGAGCACAGATACGCAGTATTTT. Translation gives CASSPASGSTDTQYF. The whole variable domain, filled in from reference TRBV18 and TRBJ2-3, reads NAGVMQNPRHLVRRRGQEARLRCSPMKGHSHVYWYRQLPEEGLKFMVYLQKENIIDESGMPKERFSAEFPKEGPSILRIQQVVRGDSAAYFCASSPASGSTDTQYFGPGTRLTVL.

The V gene is TRBV7-9, the J gene TRBJ1-4; 7 bases are a match to TRBD1. The CDR3 is 14 residues long. The germline gives CDR1 SEHNR, CDR2 FQNEAQ (reference sequence). Trimming took 8 bases from V and 5 from J; bases not matched to a gene: 8. The CDR3 protein is CASGTGTVNEKLFF. CDR3 bases: TGTGCCAGCGGGACCGGGACAGTAAATGAAAAACTGTTTTTT.

The genes are TRBV29-1 and TRBJ2-1; possibly TRBD1 or TRBD2 for D (5 bases each). Germline V lookup: CDR1 SQVTM, CDR2 ANQGSEA. V gave up 7 bases and J gave up 4 bases, with 14 bases separating them. The CDR3 extends over 13 amino acids. Written as DNA, the CDR3 is TGCAGCGCCGGGACGGACAAGTACAATGAGCAGTTCTTC. Amino acid sequence: CSAGTDKYNEQFF.

This clonotype was seen more than once but under ten times. V is TRBV28 and J is TRBJ2-2; maybe TRBD2 (6 bases). Between the trimmed V and J ends, which lost 7 bases and 6 bases, there was a span of 9 bases. Germline CDR1 reads MDHEN; CDR2 reads SYDVKM. The CDR3 length is 12 residues. CDR3 loop: CASMRGPGELFF. The CDR3 bases are TGTGCCAGCATGCGGGGCCCCGGGGAGCTGTTTTTT. The full variable domain, completed using reference TRBV28 and TRBJ2-2, is DVKVTQSSRYLVKRTGEKVFLECVQDMDHENMFWYRQDPGLGLRLIYFSYDVKMKEKGDIPEGYSVSREKKERFSLILESASTNQTSMYLCASMRGPGELFFGEGSRLTVL.

This clonotype was observed a handful of times. The chain couples TRBV3-1 to TRBJ1-1; 9 bases are shared with TRBD1. CDR3 length: 14 amino acids. Germline values: CDR1 LGHDT, CDR2 YNNKEL (reference sequence). V lost 5 bases, J lost 0 bases, and 1 base stayed unmatched. The CDR3 here is CASSGDRVNTEAFF. The CDR3 nucleotides are TGTGCCAGCAGCGGGGACAGGGTGAACACTGAAGCTTTCTTT.

In this sample, this clonotype turned up a few times. The chain has TRBV15 and TRBJ1-2; weak D call: TRBD1 (5 bases). The germline gives CDR1 LNHNV, CDR2 YYDKDF (reference sequence). The CDR3 consists of 13 residues. Between the trimmed V and J ends, which lost 5 bases and 6 bases, there was a span of 13 bases. CDR3: CATSGRGIDGYTF. The CDR3 DNA sequence: TGTGCCACCAGCGGGCGGGGCATTGATGGCTACACCTTC.

This clonotype was recorded at least ten times. V is TRBV5-6 and J is TRBJ2-7, with D possibly matching TRBD1 (5 bases). The V and J ends lost 4 bases and 5 bases respectively, with 19 bases between them. CDR3 length equals 15 residues. Germline V lookup: CDR1 SGHDT, CDR2 YYEEEE. The DNA of the CDR3 is TGTGCCAGCAGCCCGGCATCCAGGGTTGGCGACGAGCAGTACTTC. As protein: CASSPASRVGDEQYF. Complete variable domain (other parts from reference TRBV5-6 and TRBJ2-7): DAGVTQSPTHLIKTRGQQVTLRCSPKSGHDTVSWYQQALGQGPQFIFQYYEEEERQRGNFPDRFSGHQFPNYSSELNVNALLLGDSALYLCASSPASRVGDEQYFGPGTRLTVT.

This clonotype has at least ten counts. The chain joins TRBV5-1 to TRBJ1-4; 8 nucleotides match TRBD1. J gave up 8 bases and V 2 bases, and 2 bases lay outside the gene matches. The CDR3 length is 13 residues. Germline CDR1 and CDR2: SGHRS and YFSETQ. The CDR3 nucleotides read TGCGCCAGCAGCTTTGGACAGGGAGAAAAACTGTTTTTT. This gives the protein CASSFGQGEKLFF.

The chain carries TRBV11-2 and TRBJ1-2, with unresolved D. The CDR3 has 12 residues. Trimming shortened V by 3 bases and J by 6 bases, and 8 bases separated the two germline ends. Per the germline V gene, CDR1 is SGHAT and CDR2 is FQNNGV. CDR3 sequence: CASSLMVDGYTF. The CDR3 DNA is TGTGCCAGCAGCTTGATGGTGGATGGCTACACCTTC.

This clonotype has at least ten counts. The chain carries TRBV5-1 and TRBJ2-7; 7 bases match TRBD2. The ends lost 0 bases at V and 4 bases at J; junction bases unmatched: 4. The CDR3 loop spans 14 amino acids. Germline V gene data show CDR1 as SGHRS and CDR2 as YFSETQ. CDR3 DNA sequence: TGCGCCAGCAGCTTGGCCGCTAGCGGATACGAGCAGTACTTC. Amino acid sequence: CASSLAASGYEQYF.

The rearrangement links TRBV3-2 to TRBJ2-2; the table calls TRBD1, which could not be checked here. TRBV3-2 constitutes a pseudogene. This CDR3 has 19 residues. Written as DNA, the CDR3 is TGTGCCAGCAGCCAAATATCCACTCACCGACAGGGGAACACCGGGGAGCTGTTTTTT. Translating gives CASSQISTHRQGNTGELFF.

CDR3: CSARDLLAASTDTQYF. The CDR3 DNA sequence: TGCAGTGCTAGAGATTTACTAGCGGCTAGCACAGATACGCAGTATTTT. J is TRBJ2-3 and V is TRBV20-1, with 8 bases matching TRBD2. The germline CDR1 and CDR2 sequences are DFQATT and SNEGSKA (reference sequence). This CDR3 is 16 amino acids long. The J segment lost 0 bases and the V segment lost 0 bases, leaving 5 bases of the junction unmatched.

The chain links TRBV18 to TRBJ2-5; maybe TRBD2 (5 bases). CDR1 and CDR2 (germline): KGHSH, LQKENI. The V and J ends lost 2 bases and 3 bases respectively, with 13 bases between them. The CDR3 covers 15 residues. The CDR3 nucleotides read TGTGCCAGCTCACCATCTAGCCGGCGAGAAGAGACCCAGTACTTC. Residues: CASSPSSRREETQYF.

Of note for this clonotype: An end of the junction does not agree with germline; a read error may underlie this. The gene calls are TRBV7-2 and TRBJ1-1, with 9 bases lining up with TRBD1. Germline assignment: CDR1 SGHTA and CDR2 FQGNSA. The CDR3 extends over 15 amino acids. CDR3 nucleotides: TGTGCCAGCACCTTACAGGGGGCGGTTTGGACTGAAGCTTTCTTT. It is translated as CASTLQGAVWTEAFF.

This chain links TRBV9 with TRBJ1-2, with D unclear. V was pared by 3 bases and J by 4 bases, with 16 bases between. Germline V gives CDR1 SGDLS, CDR2 YYNGEE. The CDR3 is 15 amino acids. The CDR3 loop is CASSGYSTPGYGYTF. Written as DNA, the CDR3 is TGTGCCAGCAGCGGATACAGTACCCCGGGCTATGGCTACACCTTC.

A few counts support this clonotype. The genes are TRBV20-1 and TRBJ2-3; 9 bases are a match to TRBD2. This CDR3 spans 16 amino acids. Germline-derived CDR1 and CDR2 are DFQATT and SNEGSKA (reference sequence). V lost 5 bases and J lost 2; bases outside the gene matches: 11. CDR3 residues: CSASKQAGGNTDTQYF. The DNA for the CDR3 is TGCAGTGCTTCAAAACAAGCGGGGGGCAACACAGATACGCAGTATTTT.

This clonotype was found a few times. This chain links TRBV10-3 with TRBJ2-2; D unclear. Germline loops: CDR1 ENHRY, CDR2 SYGVKD. CDR3 length: 16 amino acids. The ends were cut back, 8 bases at V and 4 bases at J, with 20 bases in the middle. The CDR3 DNA is TGTGCCATCCGAGAGGCACCCAACATCCTCACCGGGGAGCTGTTTTTT. This sequence encodes CAIREAPNILTGELFF.

At least ten counts were recorded for this clonotype. The rearrangement uses TRBV5-1 and TRBJ1-6; TRBD1 agrees at 7 bases. This CDR3 spans 14 amino acids. Per the germline V gene, CDR1 is SGHRS and CDR2 is YFSETQ. V dropped 2 bases and J dropped 8; count of bases not matched to a gene: 4. CDR3 in DNA: TGCGCCAGCAGCTTAGGACAGGAACATTCACCCCTCCACTTT. This encodes CASSLGQEHSPLHF.

This clonotype was counted many times. The chain uses TRBV7-6 and TRBJ1-1, with D uncertain. Germline assignment: CDR1 SGHVS and CDR2 FNYEAQ. The V end lost 5 bases, the J end lost 2 bases, and 12 bases lay between the germline ends. The CDR3 is 14 amino acids. DNA for the CDR3: TGTGCCAGCAGCCTCCAGCGGAGTAACACTGAAGCTTTCTTT. Protein sequence: CASSLQRSNTEAFF.

The sample holds many counts of this clonotype. The rearrangement uses TRBV12-3 or TRBV12-4 and TRBJ2-2; the match to TRBD1 covers 8 bases. The CDR3 loop spans 15 amino acids. V trimming: 6 bases; J trimming: 3 bases; junction bases outside the gene matches: 6. The CDR3 bases are TGTGCCAGCAGGTCAGGGGGCGTGTACACCGGGGAGCTGTTTTTT. Translation gives CASRSGGVYTGELFF.

Many counts were recorded for this clonotype. The chain carries TRBV28 and TRBJ2-1; D may match TRBD1 or TRBD2 (5 bases each). CDR1 and CDR2 (germline): MDHEN, SYDVKM. The length of the CDR3 is 15 residues. The V end was cut by 7 bases, the J end by 10 bases, with 23 bases between. The CDR3: CASKGELIDFGEQFF. The DNA for the CDR3 is TGTGCCAGCAAAGGGGAGCTAATAGATTTCGGAGAGCAGTTCTTC.

This clonotype was observed many times. The rearrangement joins TRBV4-3 to TRBJ2-1, with D maybe TRBD1 (6 bases). Germline-derived CDR1 and CDR2 are LGHNA and YSLEER. V gave up 3 bases and J gave up 2 bases, with 14 bases separating them. The CDR3 extends over 16 amino acids. CDR3 nucleotide sequence: TGCGCCAGCAGCCAGGGGGCAAATCAAGCCTACAATGAGCAGTTCTTC. Its translation: CASSQGANQAYNEQFF.

This clonotype was recorded many times. The DNA of the CDR3 is TGCGCCAGCAGCCACCCAACTCGGAGGGTATATGAGCAGTACTTC. Its translation: CASSHPTRRVYEQYF. The V and J genes are TRBV4-1 and TRBJ2-7, with D maybe TRBD2 (6 bases). The CDR3 is 15 amino acids. CDR1 is MGHRA, CDR2 YSYEKL, per germline. Deletions cut 3 bases from V and 7 bases from J, with 19 bases between.